This TCR beta chain emerged from a study of T cells in Graves' hyperthyroidism and ophthalmopathy. Study-level results: Most thyroid clonotypes with frequency above 0.001 were detected in blood.

The sample holds a few counts of this clonotype. Its cognate antigen is unknown. Graves' hyperthyroidism was deemed stable absent ophthalmopathy progression within 18 months. This CDR3 has 17 amino acids. V gave up 3 bases and J gave up 6 bases; unmatched junction bases: 13. Germline CDR1 reads SGHTA; CDR2 reads FQGNSA. Amplified TCR beta CDR3 regions came from RNA transcripts. A set of HTBI primers served as the primers for a first-round RT-PCR of the TCR CDR3. TCRdb itself ran the multiplex PCR reads through MiXCR, one entry per CDR3 protein. The sample lists 300,000 to 400,000 distinct CDR3 sequences; around a sixth were seen once.

The chain carries TRBV7-2 and TRBJ2-1; 8 positions match TRBD2. The sequenced sample consisted of blood. The TCR sequence derives from a woman aged 45-65 years with Graves' hyperthyroidism. The CDR3 reads CASSFPKSGSGPNEQFF. In nucleotides, the CDR3 is TGTGCCAGCAGCTTTCCGAAAAGCGGGAGTGGGCCCAATGAGCAGTTCTTC. Filled out from reference TRBV7-2 and TRBJ2-1, the complete variable domain reads GAGVSQSPSNKVTEKGKDVELRCDPISGHTALYWYRQSLGQGLEFLIYFQGNSAPDKSGLPSDRFSAERTGGSVSTLTIQRTQQEDSAVYLCASSFPKSGSGPNEQFFGPGTRLTVL.